These 23 T cell receptor beta chains originate from one sample sequenced in a study of response to subunit inactivated influenza vaccine. TCRdb ran MiXCR on the RT-PCR reads and lists one entry per CDR3 protein. The table has roughly 500,000 distinct CDR3 sequences, less than 25% seen once. The same data also went into a second study, on T cells expressing NK-cell markers. As that study records: The authors generated TCR beta cDNA through 5'RACE template switching with UMIs.

Source: CD4+ T cells sorted from PBMCs, taken approximately 13 days after vaccination. The receptors here all came from a man aged 50 or older who received an inactivated influenza vaccine.

Only a few counts were recorded for this clonotype. The chain is built from TRBV6-2 or TRBV6-3 and TRBJ2-1; D uncertain. CDR1 and CDR2 (germline): MNHEY, SVGEGT. The CDR3 runs to 13 residues. V was clipped by 1 base and J by 8 bases, with 9 bases between them. In DNA form, the CDR3 reads TGTGCCAGCAGTTACTTTGCAGGCCATGAGCAGTTCTTC. Its protein product is CASSYFAGHEQFF.

This sequence joins TRBV11-3 and TRBJ1-6, with D uncertain. Germline CDR1 is SGHNT and CDR2 is YENEEA. Deletions cut 0 bases from V and 10 bases from J, with 16 bases between. The CDR3 consists of 16 residues. CDR3 bases: TGTGCCAGCAGCTTAGATATGGATCAAAGTGGCTCACCCCTCCACTTT. It translates to CASSLDMDQSGSPLHF.

This chain joins TRBV12-3 or TRBV12-4 and TRBJ2-1, with TRBD2 identical over 7 bases. The CDR3 is 16 amino acids. V trimming: 7 bases; J trimming: 0 bases; junction bases outside the gene matches: 9. CDR3 nucleotide sequence: TGTGCCAGCACCAAAGATGGGGGGGGCTCCTACAATGAGCAGTTCTTC. It specifies CASTKDGGGSYNEQFF.

This clonotype was seen at least ten times. The junction and the germline gene differ at one end; a read error may be behind it. This chain connects TRBV29-1 to TRBJ2-2; no clear D. Germline CDR1 is SQVTM and CDR2 is ANQGSEA. This CDR3 spans 13 amino acids. The CDR3 sequence: CSVADTKTGELFF. The CDR3 nucleotides are TGCAGCGTTGCTGACACGAAGACCGGGGAGCTGTTTTTT.

V usage is TRBV7-9 and J usage is TRBJ2-3; D gene ambiguous. Trimming stripped 5 bases from V and 7 bases from J, with 7 bases between. Germline CDR1 SEHNR, CDR2 FQNEAQ (reference sequence). The CDR3 extends over 11 amino acids. In DNA form, the CDR3 reads TGTGCCAGCAGCCCCTCGAATACGCAGTATTTT. The encoded protein is CASSPSNTQYF.

This clonotype came up many times. The rearrangement uses TRBV7-2 and TRBJ2-7; D is perhaps TRBD1 or TRBD2 (5 bases each). This CDR3 is 15 amino acids long. CDR1 is SGHTA, CDR2 FQGNSA, per germline. V lost 2 bases, J lost 2 bases, and 13 bases lay in between. For the CDR3, the DNA is TGTGCCAGCAGCTTAAGGGAGAGGGGTACCTACGAGCAGTACTTC. It translates to CASSLRERGTYEQYF. Looking up the rest from reference TRBV7-2 and TRBJ2-7 gives the full variable domain: GAGVSQSPSNKVTEKGKDVELRCDPISGHTALYWYRQSLGQGLEFLIYFQGNSAPDKSGLPSDRFSAERTGGSVSTLTIQRTQQEDSAVYLCASSLRERGTYEQYFGPGTRLTVT.

This clonotype occurred many times. The V and J genes are TRBV20-1 and TRBJ2-1; D remains ambiguous. The CDR3 runs 12 residues. CDR1 is DFQATT and CDR2 is SNEGSKA in the germline V gene (reference sequence). Trimming removed 0 bases at V and 4 bases at J, with 4 bases between. The CDR3: CSARERYNEQFF. CDR3 sequence (DNA): TGCAGTGCTAGAGAAAGATACAATGAGCAGTTCTTC.

This clonotype was picked up one time. The rearrangement uses TRBV3-1 and TRBJ1-4, with D unresolved. V lost 4 bases to trimming and J lost 5 bases, with 8 bases between them. The germline CDR1 and CDR2 sequences are LGHDT and YNNKEL (reference sequence). The CDR3 is 13 residues long. The CDR3 reads CASSRHRNEKLFF. CDR3 coding DNA: TGTGCCAGCAGCCGCCACCGGAATGAAAAACTGTTTTTT.

A few counts support this clonotype. This rearrangement joins TRBV15 to TRBJ2-4; D is unresolved. The germline V gene encodes CDR1 LNHNV and CDR2 YYDKDF (reference sequence). Trimming removed 0 bases at V and 7 bases at J, with 10 bases between. The CDR3 runs to 14 residues. The CDR3, as DNA: TGTGCCACCAGCAGAGATAGTACCTCGAACATTCAGTACTTC. Protein: CATSRDSTSNIQYF.

The V gene is TRBV20-1, the J gene TRBJ2-7; 9 bases are shared with TRBD2. Germline V gives CDR1 DFQATT, CDR2 SNEGSKA (reference sequence). The CDR3 covers 14 residues. The V segment lost 4 bases and the J segment 6 bases; nucleotides outside the gene matches: 10. The CDR3 DNA follows: TGCAGTGCTACTAGCGGGATCCTCCGGGGCGAGCAGTACTTC. The encoded protein is CSATSGILRGEQYF.

This chain uses TRBV12-3 or TRBV12-4 with TRBJ2-4; TRBD2 is a possible D gene (6 bases). V was shortened by 4 bases and J by 9 bases, with 22 bases between the two germline ends. CDR3 length: 16 residues. The CDR3 protein is CASSSSGGPGWAIQYF. The CDR3, as DNA: TGTGCCAGCAGTTCTTCTGGAGGGCCAGGGTGGGCCATTCAGTACTTC.

This chain connects TRBV29-1 to TRBJ2-7; D remains ambiguous. V was trimmed by 5 bases and J by 4 bases, leaving 9 bases between them. The length of the CDR3 is 11 residues. CDR1 SQVTM and CDR2 ANQGSEA come from the germline V gene. CDR3 sequence: CSVRLGYEQYF. CDR3 in DNA: TGCAGCGTTCGCCTGGGGTACGAGCAGTACTTC.

This clonotype was seen a handful of times. The gene calls are TRBV5-1 and TRBJ2-7; TRBD1 matches at 7 bases. Losses at the gene ends were 0 bases for V and 4 bases for J; bases not matched to a gene: 7. Germline CDR1 SGHRS, CDR2 YFSETQ. CDR3 size: 15 residues. The CDR3 region is CASSLANKGAYEQYF. DNA for the CDR3: TGCGCCAGCAGCTTGGCCAACAAGGGGGCGTACGAGCAGTACTTC.

This rearrangement joins TRBV28 to TRBJ2-7; perhaps TRBD1 as D (7 bases). The V gene's germline CDR1 is MDHEN and CDR2 SYDVKM. The CDR3 runs 18 residues. V lost 1 base to trimming and J lost 3 bases, with 22 bases between them. DNA of the CDR3: TGTGCCAGCAGTTTATTCGGGCGGTGGGTCAGGGGGGACTACGAGCAGTACTTC. This sequence encodes CASSLFGRWVRGDYEQYF. The variable domain in full, with the rest retrieved from reference TRBV28 and TRBJ2-7, is DVKVTQSSRYLVKRTGEKVFLECVQDMDHENMFWYRQDPGLGLRLIYFSYDVKMKEKGDIPEGYSVSREKKERFSLILESASTNQTSMYLCASSLFGRWVRGDYEQYFGPGTRLTVT.

The rearrangement links TRBV5-1 to TRBJ1-4; possibly TRBD1 for D (5 bases). Germline CDR1 reads SGHRS; CDR2 reads YFSETQ. Trimming pared 5 bases from V and 0 bases from J, leaving 11 bases between. The CDR3 contains 15 residues. CDR3 bases: TGCGCCAGCAGTGCGATACAGGCAACTAATGAAAAACTGTTTTTT. This encodes CASSAIQATNEKLFF. The full variable domain, its missing parts supplied by reference TRBV5-1 and TRBJ1-4, is KAGVTQTPRYLIKTRGQQVTLSCSPISGHRSVSWYQQTPGQGLQFLFEYFSETQRNKGNFPGRFSGRQFSNSRSEMNVSTLELGDSALYLCASSAIQATNEKLFFGSGTQLSVL.

This clonotype was observed a handful of times. The chain uses TRBV20-1 and TRBJ2-7; unclear D gene. The CDR3 is 13 amino acids. CDR1 DFQATT and CDR2 SNEGSKA come from the germline V gene (reference sequence). V was clipped by 0 bases and J by 10 bases, with 16 bases between them. The CDR3 DNA reads as TGCAGTGCTAGAGACGTCCGACGACCGAGCCAGTACTTC. This encodes CSARDVRRPSQYF.

The gene calls are TRBV4-1 and TRBJ2-2; 12 bases match TRBD2. Looked up from germline, CDR1 is MGHRA and CDR2 is YSYEKL. Trimming took 0 bases from V and 4 from J; bases not matched to a gene: 12. This CDR3 has 20 amino acids. The CDR3 loop is CASSQDQLAGGPWGTGELFF. DNA of the CDR3: TGCGCCAGCAGCCAAGATCAGCTAGCGGGAGGGCCTTGGGGCACCGGGGAGCTGTTTTTT.

In this sample, this clonotype turned up a few times. The CDR3 DNA sequence: TGTGCCAGCAGCTCTAGATCCGGCCCTACCGGGGAGCTGTTTTTT. Translated: CASSSRSGPTGELFF. The chain has TRBV7-2 and TRBJ2-2; the D is unclear. V was trimmed by 4 bases and J by 5 bases, leaving 14 bases between them. This CDR3 contains 15 residues. CDR1 and CDR2 from the germline V gene are SGHTA and FQGNSA.

The V call is TRBV12-3 or TRBV12-4, the J call TRBJ1-4; D might be TRBD1 (5 bases). The V gene lost 6 bases and the J gene lost 8 bases, with 16 bases spanning the gap. This CDR3 has 14 amino acids. Written as DNA, the CDR3 is TGTGCCAGCAGCTTCGGGGGGAAGGTGGAAAAACTGTTTTTT. Protein sequence: CASSFGGKVEKLFF.

The chain carries TRBV27 and TRBJ1-1, with TRBD1 identical over 9 bases. CDR1 MNHEY and CDR2 SMNVEV come from the germline V gene (reference sequence). Germline trimming cut 0 bases from V and 0 bases from J; bases unmatched to any gene: 5. The CDR3 extends over 17 amino acids. The CDR3 DNA follows: TGTGCCAGCAGTTTATCCGGGACAGGGACCATGAACACTGAAGCTTTCTTT. This codes for CASSLSGTGTMNTEAFF.

The V gene is TRBV30, the J gene TRBJ1-2; 7 nucleotides align to TRBD1. Trimming took 2 bases from V and 3 from J; bases not matched to a gene: 12. The CDR3 runs 16 residues. The germline gives CDR1 GTSNPN, CDR2 SVGIG (reference sequence). CDR3 sequence reads: CAWSTAGTVKYYGYTF. The CDR3 nucleotides are TGTGCCTGGAGTACGGCAGGGACAGTAAAGTACTATGGCTACACCTTC.

The chain carries TRBV6-2 or TRBV6-3 and TRBJ2-3; 12 nucleotides align to TRBD1. Germline CDR1 and CDR2: MNHEY and SVGEGT. The CDR3 length is 16 residues. J was trimmed by 14 bases and V by 6 bases; bases with no gene match: 18. The CDR3 nucleotides read TGTGCCAGCAGCCGACAGACCGGGACAGGGGGCTCAATACGGTATTTT. It is translated as CASSRQTGTGGSIRYF.

The V gene is TRBV12-3 or TRBV12-4, the J gene TRBJ2-5; no reliable D call. The CDR3 extends over 13 amino acids. V lost 3 bases to trimming and J lost 2 bases, with 7 bases between them. CDR3 in amino acids: CASSFRWQETQYF. The DNA for the CDR3 is TGTGCCAGCAGTTTCCGGTGGCAAGAGACCCAGTACTTC.